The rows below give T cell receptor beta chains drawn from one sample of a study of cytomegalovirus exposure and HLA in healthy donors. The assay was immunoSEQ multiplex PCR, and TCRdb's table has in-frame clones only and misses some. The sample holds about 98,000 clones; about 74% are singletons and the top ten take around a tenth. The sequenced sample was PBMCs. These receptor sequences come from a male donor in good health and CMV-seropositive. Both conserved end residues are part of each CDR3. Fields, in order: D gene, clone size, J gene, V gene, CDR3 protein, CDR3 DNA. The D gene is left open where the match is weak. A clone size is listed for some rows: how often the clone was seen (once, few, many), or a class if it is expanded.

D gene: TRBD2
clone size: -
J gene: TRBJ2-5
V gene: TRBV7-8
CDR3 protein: CASSLVASGQETQYF
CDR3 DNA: TGTGCCAGCAGCCTAGTGGCTAGCGGCCAAGAGACCCAGTACTTC

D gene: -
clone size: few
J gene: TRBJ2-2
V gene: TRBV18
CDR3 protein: CASSPPWTFEANTGELFF
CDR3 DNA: TGTGCCAGCTCACCACCGTGGACATTTGAAGCGAACACCGGGGAGCTGTTTTTT

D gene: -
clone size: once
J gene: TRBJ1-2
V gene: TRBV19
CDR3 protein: CASSQGTYGYTF
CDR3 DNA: TGTGCCAGTAGCCAGGGGACGTATGGCTACACCTTC

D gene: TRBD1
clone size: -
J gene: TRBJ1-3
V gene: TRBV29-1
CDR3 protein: CSVGTVSGNTIYF
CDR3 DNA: TGCAGCGTGGGGACAGTCTCTGGAAACACCATATATTTT

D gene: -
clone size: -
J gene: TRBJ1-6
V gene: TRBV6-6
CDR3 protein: CASSFYSPLHF
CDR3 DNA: TGTGCCAGCAGTTTCTATTCACCCCTCCACTTT

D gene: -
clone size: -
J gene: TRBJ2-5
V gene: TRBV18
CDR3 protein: CASSPLRSPTRGETQYF
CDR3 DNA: TGTGCCAGCTCACCACTTCGGAGTCCGACTAGGGGTGAGACCCAGTACTTC

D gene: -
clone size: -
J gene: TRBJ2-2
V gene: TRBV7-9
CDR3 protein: CSSSLALAGNTGELFF
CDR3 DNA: TGTTCCAGCAGCTTAGCCCTAGCAGGGAACACCGGGGAGCTGTTTTTT

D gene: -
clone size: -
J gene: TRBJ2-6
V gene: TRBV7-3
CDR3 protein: CASSLDSSGANVLTF
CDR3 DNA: TGTGCCAGCAGCTTAGACAGCTCTGGGGCCAACGTCCTGACTTTC

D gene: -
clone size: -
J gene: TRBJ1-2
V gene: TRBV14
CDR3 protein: CASSPAGIYGYTF
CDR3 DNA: TGTGCCAGCAGCCCGGCAGGAATCTATGGCTACACCTTC

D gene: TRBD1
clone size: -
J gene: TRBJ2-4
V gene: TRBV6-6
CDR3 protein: CASSYGPAGQGVIQYF
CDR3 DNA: TGTGCCAGCAGCTATGGCCCCGCGGGACAGGGAGTCATTCAGTACTTC

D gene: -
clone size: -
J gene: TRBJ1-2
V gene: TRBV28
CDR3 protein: CASSFTRRGGYTF
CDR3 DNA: TGTGCCAGCAGTTTTACGAGGAGAGGTGGCTACACCTTC

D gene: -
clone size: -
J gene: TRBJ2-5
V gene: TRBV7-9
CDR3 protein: CASSLAVGDQETQYF
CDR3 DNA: TGTGCCAGCAGCTTAGCGGTCGGGGACCAAGAGACCCAGTACTTC

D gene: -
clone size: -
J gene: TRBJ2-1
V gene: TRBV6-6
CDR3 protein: CASSSGQNEQFF
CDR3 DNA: TGTGCCAGCAGTTCCGGACAGAATGAGCAGTTCTTC

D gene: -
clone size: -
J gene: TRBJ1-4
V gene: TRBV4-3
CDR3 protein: CASSYNEKLFF
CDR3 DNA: TGCGCCAGCAGTTATAATGAAAAACTGTTTTTT

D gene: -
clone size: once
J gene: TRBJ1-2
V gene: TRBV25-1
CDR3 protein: CASSEQYGYTF
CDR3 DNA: TGTGCCAGCAGTGAACAGTATGGCTACACCTTC

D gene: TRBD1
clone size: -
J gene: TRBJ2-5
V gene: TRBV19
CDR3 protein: CASSIVGTAQETQYF
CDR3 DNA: TGTGCCAGTAGTATAGTGGGGACAGCCCAAGAGACCCAGTACTTC

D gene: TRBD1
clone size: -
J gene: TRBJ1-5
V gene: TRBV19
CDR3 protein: CASSIEQGRNQPQHF
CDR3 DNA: TGTGCCAGTAGTATAGAACAGGGGAGAAATCAGCCCCAGCATTTT

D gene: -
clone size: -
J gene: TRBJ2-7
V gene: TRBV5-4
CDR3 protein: CASSFDFGSDEQYF
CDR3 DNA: TGTGCCAGCAGCTTCGACTTCGGATCAGACGAGCAGTACTTC

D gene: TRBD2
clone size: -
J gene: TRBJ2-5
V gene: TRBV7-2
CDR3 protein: CASSLISRLAGETQYF
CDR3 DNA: TGTGCCAGCAGCTTAATCTCGCGACTAGCCGGTGAGACCCAGTACTTC

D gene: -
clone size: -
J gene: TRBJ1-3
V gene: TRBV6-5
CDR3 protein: CASSYSGHRNTIYF
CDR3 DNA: TGTGCCAGCAGTTACTCCGGACACCGAAACACCATATATTTT

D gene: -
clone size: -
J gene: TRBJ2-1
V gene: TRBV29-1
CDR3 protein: CSVIPYNEQFF
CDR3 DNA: TGCAGCGTCATCCCCTACAATGAGCAGTTCTTC

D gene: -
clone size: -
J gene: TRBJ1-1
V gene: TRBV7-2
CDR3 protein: CASSLGGRVTEAFF
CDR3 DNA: TGTGCCAGCAGCTTAGGAGGGAGGGTAACTGAAGCTTTCTTT

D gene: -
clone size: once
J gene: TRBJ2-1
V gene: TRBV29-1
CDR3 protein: CSFCRTVRAEQFF
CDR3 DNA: TGCAGCTTCTGCAGAACGGTGCGGGCAGAGCAGTTCTTC

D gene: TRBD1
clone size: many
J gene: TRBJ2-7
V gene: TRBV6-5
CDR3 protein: CASSRQGGSYEQYF
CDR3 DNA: TGTGCCAGCAGTCGACAGGGGGGGTCCTACGAGCAGTACTTC

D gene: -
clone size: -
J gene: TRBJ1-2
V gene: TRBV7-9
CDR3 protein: CASSPDRWSGYTF
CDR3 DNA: TGTGCCAGCAGCCCAGATCGTTGGAGTGGCTACACCTTC

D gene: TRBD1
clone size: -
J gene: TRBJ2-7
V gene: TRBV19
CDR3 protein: CASSVGQGRSYEQYF
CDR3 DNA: TGTGCCAGTAGTGTAGGACAGGGTAGGTCCTACGAGCAGTACTTC

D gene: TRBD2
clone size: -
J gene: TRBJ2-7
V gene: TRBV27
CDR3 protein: CASSTSGKAYEQYF
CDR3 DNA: TGTGCCAGTAGTACTAGCGGGAAAGCCTACGAGCAGTACTTC

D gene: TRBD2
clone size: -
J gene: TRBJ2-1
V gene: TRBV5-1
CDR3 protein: CASSRAGEVYNEQFF
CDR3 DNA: TGCGCCAGCAGCCGAGCGGGAGAGGTGTACAATGAGCAGTTCTTC

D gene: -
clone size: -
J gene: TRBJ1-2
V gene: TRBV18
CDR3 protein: CASSPGSNYGYTF
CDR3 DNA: TGTGCCAGCTCACCAGGGAGTAACTATGGCTACACCTTC

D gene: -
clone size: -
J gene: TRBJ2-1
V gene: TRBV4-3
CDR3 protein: CASSQASGGLAYNEQFF
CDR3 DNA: TGCGCCAGCAGCCAAGCGTCCGGGGGTTTAGCCTACAATGAGCAGTTCTTC

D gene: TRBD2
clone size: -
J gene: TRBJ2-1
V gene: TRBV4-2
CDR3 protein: CASSKRETSYNEQFF
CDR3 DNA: TGTGCCAGCAGCAAGCGGGAGACATCCTACAATGAGCAGTTCTTC

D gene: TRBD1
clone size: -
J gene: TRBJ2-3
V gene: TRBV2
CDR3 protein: CASRERDRGHTQYF
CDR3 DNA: TGTGCCAGCAGAGAACGGGACAGGGGGCATACGCAGTATTTT

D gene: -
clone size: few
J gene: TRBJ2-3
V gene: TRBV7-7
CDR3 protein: CASSLDQAGTQYF
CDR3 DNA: TGTGCCAGCAGCTTAGATCAAGCCGGTACGCAGTATTTT

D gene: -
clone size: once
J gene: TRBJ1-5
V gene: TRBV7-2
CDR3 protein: CASSLEGQPQHF
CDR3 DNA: TGTGCCAGCAGCTTAGAGGGGCAGCCCCAGCATTTT

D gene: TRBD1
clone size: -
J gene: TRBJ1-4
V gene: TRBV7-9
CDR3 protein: CSSSSGTGGLKKLFF
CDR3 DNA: TGTTCCAGCAGCTCCGGGACAGGGGGTTTGAAAAAACTGTTTTTT

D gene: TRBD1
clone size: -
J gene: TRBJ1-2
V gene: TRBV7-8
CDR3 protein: CASSPERMARGSYGYTF
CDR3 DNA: TGTGCCAGCAGCCCCGAAAGAATGGCCAGGGGGAGTTATGGCTACACCTTC

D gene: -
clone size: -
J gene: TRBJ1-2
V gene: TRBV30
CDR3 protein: CAWSARGYDGYTF
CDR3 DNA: TGTGCCTGGAGTGCCCGGGGGTACGATGGCTACACCTTC